The 25 T cell receptor beta chains presented below share a single source sample, sequenced in a study of human T cells and chemical hapten exposure listed by TCRdb under 2021. The sample's time point, from its label and the paper: patch test 2, 6 weeks after DPC sensitization. The treatment or condition label on this specimen signifies: therapeutic diphenylcyclopropenone sensitization with weekly scalp DPC. Total RNA was extracted from unfractionated whole blood collected in Tempus Blood RNA tubes. Receptors were amplified or captured by RACE. The sequencing machine was a NextSeq 500. Through fastp at Q25 and MiXCR, TCRdb rebuilt clones from the public reads, retaining in-frame beta chains. All rows with the same CDR3 protein become a single entry with the most common DNA and genes. The sample table lists approximately 46,000 distinct CDR3 sequences, roughly 9% of them with a count of one. The ten top clones hold 14% of the sample.

Sequenced here: whole blood, sampled in connection with sensitization to the hapten diphenylcyclopropenone (DPC). These receptors originate from a woman aged 30 to 39 with alopecia areata. Some clones in this sample may be carry-over from other donors' samples.

The chain employs TRBV7-2 and TRBJ2-7; 7 bases fit TRBD1. With 2 bases clipped from V and 3 bases from J, the junction kept 4 bases outside the gene matches. This CDR3 is 14 amino acids long. Looked up from germline, CDR1 is SGHTA and CDR2 is FQGNSA. As DNA, the CDR3 is TGTGCCAGCAGCTTAAGGAGACAGGGCTACGAGCAGTACTTC. Protein product: CASSLRRQGYEQYF.

CDR3 in amino acids: CASSQDHGGGNTEAFF. CDR3 DNA: TGTGCCAGCAGCCAAGATCACGGGGGCGGGAACACTGAAGCTTTCTTT. The V call is TRBV3-1, the J call TRBJ1-1; perhaps TRBD1 as D (6 bases). In germline, CDR1 is LGHDT, CDR2 YNNKEL (reference sequence). Deletions cut 0 bases from V and 1 base from J, with 12 bases between. The CDR3 is 16 residues long.

This clonotype was observed many times. The rearrangement links TRBV5-6 to TRBJ2-1; 7 bases agree with TRBD1. Germline CDR1 SGHDT, CDR2 YYEEEE. The CDR3 has 15 residues. J gave up 0 bases and V 5 bases, and 5 bases lay outside the gene matches. CDR3 region: CASRSTGASYNEQFF. The DNA for the CDR3 is TGTGCCAGCAGATCTACAGGGGCCTCCTACAATGAGCAGTTCTTC.

This clonotype showed up just a few times. V usage is TRBV9 and J usage is TRBJ2-7, with 7 nucleotides matching TRBD2. The CDR3 is 13 amino acids. Germline V CDR1 and CDR2: SGDLS, YYNGEE. V was pared by 4 bases and J by 4 bases, with 5 bases of the junction left unmatched. The CDR3 spells CASSSWEGYEQYF. The CDR3 bases are TGTGCCAGCAGCTCCTGGGAGGGGTACGAGCAGTACTTC.

V is TRBV6-2 or TRBV6-3 and J is TRBJ1-6, with TRBD1 matching 9 bases. Germline loops: CDR1 MNHEY, CDR2 SVGEGT. V lost 6 bases, J lost 3 bases, and 6 bases stayed unmatched. This CDR3 spans 16 amino acids. The CDR3 bases are TGTGCCAGCAGACCCGGGACAGGGAACTATAATTCACCCCTCCACTTT. It encodes CASRPGTGNYNSPLHF.

The chain combines TRBV12-3 or TRBV12-4 with TRBJ2-7, with 7 nucleotides matching TRBD2. The CDR3 loop spans 15 amino acids. The V gene end was trimmed by 2 bases and the J gene end by 3 bases; junction bases not matched to a gene: 7. This CDR3 reads CASSLPPGGYYEQYF. The CDR3, as DNA: TGTGCCAGCAGTTTACCCCCGGGGGGATACTACGAGCAGTACTTC.

The chain employs TRBV7-2 and TRBJ2-3; D is possibly TRBD2 (5 bases). Germline loops: CDR1 SGHTA, CDR2 FQGNSA. The CDR3 is 18 residues long. The V and J ends lost 0 bases and 1 base respectively, with 17 bases between them. The CDR3 bases are TGTGCCAGCAGCTTAGCGACGCTAGCAGCAGACGGCACAGATACGCAGTATTTT. It specifies CASSLATLAADGTDTQYF.

The chain couples TRBV23-1 to TRBJ2-3, with D possibly matching TRBD1 (5 bases). TRBV23-1 carries the ORF label, with uncertain function. The CDR3 has 15 residues. V lost 3 bases, J lost 0 bases, and 10 bases lay in between. CDR3 nucleotide sequence: TGCGCCAGCAGTCAGACGACAGCAAGCACAGATACGCAGTATTTT. It is translated as CASSQTTASTDTQYF.

The table lists this clonotype with many counts. The rearrangement links TRBV20-1 to TRBJ2-3; D could derive from TRBD1 or TRBD2 (5 bases each). This CDR3 is 14 amino acids long. Looked up from germline, CDR1 is DFQATT and CDR2 is SNEGSKA (reference sequence). Trimming cost V 1 base and J 4 bases, with 12 bases left between them. CDR3 in DNA: TGCAGTGCTAGAGGCTTCAGGGACCCAGATACGCAGTATTTT. Its translation is CSARGFRDPDTQYF.

This clonotype turned up a few times. V gene TRBV13 combines with J gene TRBJ2-1, with TRBD2 matching over 10 bases. J lost 4 bases, V lost 6 bases, and 6 bases had no gene match. The CDR3 is 15 amino acids. The germline gives CDR1 PRHDT, CDR2 FYEKMQ (reference sequence). CDR3 sequence (DNA): TGTGCCAGCAGACCCCCTAGCGGGGGTTACAATGAGCAGTTCTTC. It is translated as CASRPPSGGYNEQFF.

A word on this clonotype: Sequence at one end of the junction differs from germline and may be a read error. This sequence joins TRBV18 and TRBJ1-2; 8 positions agree with TRBD1. Germline CDR1 is KGHSH and CDR2 is LQKENI. The CDR3 is 15 residues long. CDR3 DNA sequence: TGTGTCAGCTCACGCGCAGGGGGCGCGGAGAATGGCTACACCTTC. Its protein is CVSSRAGGAENGYTF.

This chain uses TRBV29-1 with TRBJ2-3; D might be TRBD2 (5 bases). Germline values: CDR1 SQVTM, CDR2 ANQGSEA. The CDR3 consists of 13 residues. V was trimmed by 8 bases and J by 2 bases, leaving 14 bases between them. The CDR3 loop is CSFYPGSTDTQYF. In nucleotides, the CDR3 is TGCAGCTTTTACCCGGGGTCCACAGATACGCAGTATTTT.

This chain uses TRBV7-2 with TRBJ2-7; either TRBD1 or TRBD2 may supply D (6 bases each). Trimming left V 4 bases short and J 4 bases short, with 17 bases between. In germline, CDR1 is SGHTA, CDR2 FQGNSA. This CDR3 has 15 amino acids. The CDR3 coding sequence is TGTGCCAGCAGCTCCAAGGGCAGGGGAGGTTACGAGCAGTACTTC. Its translation: CASSSKGRGGYEQYF.

This clonotype has ten or more counts. V usage is TRBV7-2 and J usage is TRBJ1-5; D gene uncertain. The CDR3 runs 14 residues. The V end lost 0 bases, the J end lost 6 bases, and 9 bases lay between the germline ends. Germline V gene lookup returns CDR1 SGHTA and CDR2 FQGNSA. For the CDR3, the DNA is TGTGCCAGCAGCTTAGCAAGGGCCGGTCAGCCCCAGCATTTT. This gives the protein CASSLARAGQPQHF.

There are a few counts of this clonotype. The chain has TRBV28 and TRBJ2-3, with a tentative D call TRBD1 (5 bases). CDR3 size: 14 residues. Germline V lookup: CDR1 MDHEN, CDR2 SYDVKM. Trimming cost V 7 bases and J 3 bases, with 14 bases left between them. Here the CDR3 reads CASILGQGTDTQYF. The CDR3 nucleotides are TGTGCCAGCATCCTGGGGCAGGGAACAGATACGCAGTATTTT.

This clonotype qualifies as medium-sized. The chain combines TRBV7-8 with TRBJ1-4; D remains unclear. This CDR3 spans 14 amino acids. Germline CDR1 and CDR2: SGHVS and FQNEAQ. Trimming removed 6 bases from V and 11 bases from J, with 19 bases in between. CDR3 coding DNA: TGTGCCAGCAGAGCCAGGTTGGGGATGAAGAAACTGTTTTTT. As protein: CASRARLGMKKLFF.

This sequence joins TRBV6-2 or TRBV6-3 and TRBJ2-7, with D perhaps assigned TRBD1 or TRBD2 (5 bases each). V lost 8 bases and J lost 0, with 14 bases in between. The CDR3 is made up of 14 amino acids. The germline V gene has CDR1 MNHEY and CDR2 SVGEGT. The CDR3 spells CASWPGTDSYEQYF. For the CDR3, the DNA is TGTGCCAGCTGGCCTGGGACGGACTCCTACGAGCAGTACTTC.

The chain employs TRBV6-2 or TRBV6-3 and TRBJ1-4; no firm D call. The length of the CDR3 is 16 residues. Germline loops: CDR1 MNHEY, CDR2 SVGEGT. Trimming took off 5 bases at V and 3 bases at J, with 16 bases between the two ends. The CDR3 sequence is CASSTPRRGSNEKLFF. CDR3 coding DNA: TGTGCCAGCAGTACCCCGAGGCGAGGCTCTAATGAAAAACTGTTTTTT.

This clonotype was observed many times. This sequence joins TRBV18 and TRBJ1-1, with D unresolved. Germline-derived CDR1 and CDR2 are KGHSH and LQKENI. Trimming pared 3 bases from V and 4 bases from J, leaving 9 bases between. The length of the CDR3 is 13 residues. DNA of the CDR3: TGTGCCAGCTCACCGGCTGGAGTCACTGAAGCTTTCTTT. Protein product: CASSPAGVTEAFF.

This clonotype appeared a few times. The V call is TRBV25-1, the J call TRBJ2-1; possibly TRBD1 or TRBD2 for D (5 bases each). There are 12 residues in the CDR3. V lost 1 base and J 7 bases, leaving 5 bases between the germline ends. CDR1 is MGHDK, CDR2 SYGVNS, per germline. The CDR3 nucleotides are TGTGCCAGCAGTGAATGGGGGAATGAGCAGTTCTTC. Its translation is CASSEWGNEQFF.

This clonotype was observed a few times. This chain joins TRBV20-1 and TRBJ1-2, with D tentatively TRBD1 (6 bases). Germline V CDR1 and CDR2: DFQATT, SNEGSKA (reference sequence). Trimming removed 5 bases at V and 2 bases at J, with 15 bases between. This CDR3 has 14 residues. Here the CDR3 reads CSAPGVQSNYGYTF. In nucleotides, the CDR3 is TGCAGTGCTCCAGGGGTGCAATCGAACTATGGCTACACCTTC.

This clonotype occurred a few times. The rearrangement uses TRBV11-2 and TRBJ2-3; D uncertain. CDR1 SGHAT and CDR2 FQNNGV come from the germline V gene. V was cut by 1 base and J by 2 bases, with 7 bases left in between. This CDR3 region has 14 residues. As DNA, the CDR3 is TGTGCCAGCAGCTTAGCTCGGGTCACAGATACGCAGTATTTT. Protein: CASSLARVTDTQYF.

DNA of the CDR3: TGTGCCAGCATGGACGCCCGGAGCTCCTATAATTCACCCCTCCACTTT. Protein: CASMDARSSYNSPLHF. V usage is TRBV2 and J usage is TRBJ1-6; D call uncertain. The V gene lost 7 bases and the J gene lost 0 bases, with 13 bases spanning the gap. CDR1 and CDR2 from the germline V gene are SNHLY and FYNNEI. This CDR3 is 16 amino acids long. Based on the CDR3 plus reference TRBV2 and TRBJ1-6, the full variable domain is EPEVTQTPSHQVTQMGQEVILRCVPISNHLYFYWYRQILGQKVEFLVSFYNNEISEKSEIFDDQFSVERPDGSNFTLKIRSTKLEDSAMYFCASMDARSSYNSPLHFGNGTRLTVT.

This clonotype was picked up many times. CDR3 amino acids: CASSLGQGLFF. Written as DNA, the CDR3 is TGCGCCAGCAGCTTGGGACAGGGACTGTTCTTC. The chain recombines TRBV5-1 with TRBJ2-1, with a tentative D call TRBD1 (7 bases). With 0 bases removed from V and 15 bases from J, the gap between germline ends came to 10 bases. The CDR3 is made up of 11 amino acids. CDR1 and CDR2 from the germline V gene are SGHRS and YFSETQ.

This clonotype was recorded at least ten times. V and J are TRBV5-1 and TRBJ1-1; the D gene is possibly TRBD1 (5 bases). CDR1 and CDR2 (germline): SGHRS, YFSETQ. The ends were cut back, 5 bases at V and 1 base at J, with 15 bases in the middle. CDR3 length: 15 residues. In nucleotides, the CDR3 is TGCGCCAGCAGTCCGCTTGGAGGGGCGAACACTGAAGCTTTCTTT. This sequence encodes CASSPLGGANTEAFF.